These 25 T cell receptor beta chains originate from one sample sequenced in a study of cytomegalovirus exposure and HLA in healthy donors. Amplification used 60 Vbeta primers and 13 Jbeta primers. Only in-frame clones appear in the TCRdb table, and some are missing; sequencing was by immunoSEQ multiplex PCR. The sample records 150,000 to 200,000 clones, about four fifths being singletons. The specimen sequenced was PBMCs. The receptor set was obtained from a woman between 18 and 30 years old in good health and CMV-seropositive.

The gene calls are TRBV5-6 and TRBJ1-6; no definite D call. V was shortened by 2 bases and J by 6 bases, with 6 bases between the two germline ends. This CDR3 has 13 residues. Germline-derived CDR1 and CDR2 are SGHDT and YYEEEE. The CDR3 is CASSFRVNSPLHF. The CDR3 coding sequence is TGTGCCAGCAGCTTCCGAGTTAATTCACCCCTCCACTTT.

The chain combines TRBV28 with TRBJ2-7, with D possibly TRBD1 on 5 matching bases. The CDR3 contains 16 residues. The germline V and J ends were trimmed by 2 bases and 1 base, with 15 bases remaining between them. From germline, CDR1 is MDHEN and CDR2 SYDVKM. DNA for the CDR3: TGTGCCAGCAGTTTAGACCTCAGGGCGAGATCCTACGAGCAGTACTTC. Encoded protein: CASSLDLRARSYEQYF.

This chain joins TRBV5-1 and TRBJ2-5; weak D call: TRBD2 (5 bases). V lost 0 bases and J 7 bases, leaving 16 bases between the germline ends. The CDR3 spans 15 residues. Germline V gene sequence: CDR1 SGHRS, CDR2 YFSETQ. The chain's CDR3 is CASSLEASFAWTQYF. The CDR3 coding sequence is TGCGCCAGCAGCTTGGAGGCTAGCTTTGCCTGGACCCAGTACTTC.

This chain connects TRBV11-1 to TRBJ1-1; D gene uncertain. Per germline, CDR1 SGHAT and CDR2 FQDESV (reference sequence). The CDR3 is 12 amino acids. V was shortened by 3 bases and J by 6 bases, with 8 bases between the two germline ends. The CDR3 nucleotides are TGTGCCAGCAGCTTTATCGAGGCTGAAGCTTTCTTT. This codes for CASSFIEAEAFF.

The chain recombines TRBV5-1 with TRBJ1-1; D not certain. CDR3 length: 15 amino acids. CDR1 SGHRS and CDR2 YFSETQ come from the germline V gene. V gave up 3 bases and J gave up 3 bases, with 15 bases separating them. The CDR3 region has the DNA TGCGCCAGCAGCTCCATGCAGGTGCTGGACACTGAAGCTTTCTTT. This codes for CASSSMQVLDTEAFF.

The genes are TRBV4-1 and TRBJ2-5; 7 bases line up with TRBD2. The CDR3 sequence is 18 residues long. The ends lost 2 bases at V and 5 bases at J; junction bases unmatched: 17. The germline gives CDR1 MGHRA, CDR2 YSYEKL. In DNA, the CDR3 is TGCGCCAGCAGCCAACAAGAAATTATAGCGGGTCAGTCGGAGACCCAGTACTTC. Protein product: CASSQQEIIAGQSETQYF.

This clone was seen a few times. This CDR3 reads CASSYERGDYNEQFF. CDR3 DNA: TGTGCCAGCAGTTACGAGCGGGGGGATTACAATGAGCAGTTCTTC. This chain uses TRBV6-4 with TRBJ2-1; 9 bases are a match to TRBD2. CDR1 MRHNA and CDR2 SNTAGT come from the germline V gene. The CDR3 loop spans 15 amino acids. V trimming: 5 bases; J trimming: 4 bases; junction bases outside the gene matches: 6.

Details on this clone: The junction departs from the called germline gene at one end, perhaps through a read error. The CDR3 is CASSLGRSGPSGANGLTF. As DNA, the CDR3 is TGCGCCAGCAGCTTGGGGCGTTCCGGGCCCTCTGGGGCCAACGGCCTGACTTTC. The chain links TRBV5-1 to TRBJ2-6; TRBD1 might be the D (5 bases). The germline V gene has CDR1 SGHRS and CDR2 YFSETQ. This CDR3 comprises 18 residues.

The V gene is TRBV25-1, the J gene TRBJ2-2; D call uncertain. CDR3 size: 11 residues. Trimming removed 6 bases at V and 5 bases at J, with 4 bases between. Germline V CDR1 and CDR2: MGHDK, SYGVNS. This chain's CDR3 is CASRETGELFF. The DNA of the CDR3 is TGTGCCAGCAGGGAGACCGGGGAGCTGTTTTTT.

CDR3 sequence reads: CASPNIYRDFCPYGYTF. CDR3 in DNA: TGTGCCAGCCCGAATATCTACAGGGATTTTTGCCCCTATGGCTACACCTTC. The chain uses TRBV28 and TRBJ1-2; possible D gene TRBD1, 6 bases. Trimming stripped 8 bases from V and 4 bases from J, with 26 bases between. This CDR3 has 17 amino acids. Germline CDR1 and CDR2: MDHEN and SYDVKM.

This chain uses TRBV5-1 with TRBJ2-2; 9 nucleotides line up with TRBD2. The J segment lost 5 bases and the V segment lost 2 bases, leaving 4 bases of the junction unmatched. This CDR3 is built from 15 residues. Germline CDR1 is SGHRS and CDR2 is YFSETQ. CDR3 loop: CASSFSGGRTGELFF. CDR3 sequence (DNA): TGCGCCAGCAGCTTTAGCGGGGGAAGAACCGGGGAGCTGTTTTTT.

This rearrangement joins TRBV5-6 to TRBJ2-5; 7 nucleotides match TRBD1. The trim removed 4 bases at V and 4 bases at J, leaving 7 bases unmatched. The CDR3 has 14 residues. The germline V gene encodes CDR1 SGHDT and CDR2 YYEEEE. The CDR3 is CASSPNDRVETQYF. DNA of the CDR3: TGTGCCAGCAGCCCAAACGACAGGGTAGAGACCCAGTACTTC.

This chain connects TRBV7-8 to TRBJ2-1, with D perhaps TRBD2 (7 bases). This CDR3 comprises 15 residues. CDR1 is SGHVS and CDR2 is FQNEAQ in the germline V gene. Trimming took 5 bases from V and 4 from J, leaving 15 bases between them. The DNA for the CDR3 is TGTGCCAGCAGCCTTAACGGGGGGCCGTACAATGAGCAGTTCTTC. It encodes CASSLNGGPYNEQFF.

V usage is TRBV7-2 and J usage is TRBJ1-3; D gene unclear. This CDR3 has 15 residues. V was trimmed by 5 bases and J by 0 bases, leaving 11 bases between them. From germline, CDR1 is SGHTA and CDR2 FQGNSA. The CDR3 coding sequence is TGTGCCAGCAGCCTAAGAGTAAGCTCTGGAAACACCATATATTTT. Translated, it gives CASSLRVSSGNTIYF.

The genes are TRBV6-5 and TRBJ2-7; the match to TRBD1 covers 9 bases. Trimming removed 4 bases from V and 3 bases from J; junction bases left unmatched: 10. The CDR3 totals 16 residues. Germline CDR1 MNHEY, CDR2 SVGAGI. The CDR3 DNA reads as TGTGCCAGCAGTTCCCCGGCCGACAGGGGGGACTACGAGCAGTACTTC. Residues: CASSSPADRGDYEQYF.

The chain carries TRBV18 and TRBJ1-2; the match to TRBD1 covers 10 bases. Germline V gene lookup returns CDR1 KGHSH and CDR2 LQKENI. Trimming took 1 base from V and 4 from J; bases not matched to a gene: 9. The CDR3 is 17 residues long. DNA for the CDR3: TGTGCCAGCTCACCACGGATCCGGGACAGGGGCGCCTATGGCTACACCTTC. This codes for CASSPRIRDRGAYGYTF.

This chain links TRBV7-9 with TRBJ1-1; the D gene is possibly TRBD1 (5 bases). V dropped 5 bases and J dropped 1 base, with 14 bases sitting between them. The CDR3 consists of 15 residues. CDR1 and CDR2 (germline): SEHNR, FQNEAQ (reference sequence). This CDR3 is CASSAAGRENTEAFF. The CDR3 nucleotides read TGTGCCAGCAGCGCAGCTGGCAGGGAGAACACTGAAGCTTTCTTT.

The J gene is TRBJ1-5, the V gene TRBV27, with 7 bases identical to TRBD1. The CDR3 length is 14 residues. CDR1 and CDR2 (germline): MNHEY, SMNVEV (reference sequence). The CDR3 is CATKSDRLNQPQHF. The CDR3 nucleotides are TGTGCAACCAAATCGGACAGGCTTAATCAGCCCCAGCATTTT.

This chain uses TRBV20-1 with TRBJ2-1; D gene ambiguous. V shed 3 bases and J shed 7 bases, with 7 bases lying between them. The CDR3 runs 11 residues. Per germline, CDR1 DFQATT and CDR2 SNEGSKA (reference sequence). As DNA, the CDR3 is TGCAGTGCTAGTTCCTCGAATGAGCAGTTCTTC. Encoded protein: CSASSSNEQFF.

The V gene is TRBV7-9, the J gene TRBJ2-7, with a weak D call TRBD1 (6 bases). Trimming stripped 3 bases from V and 3 bases from J, with 6 bases between. The germline V gene encodes CDR1 SEHNR and CDR2 FQNEAQ (reference sequence). CDR3 length: 12 amino acids. The CDR3 region is CASSFRGYEQYF. The CDR3, as DNA: TGTGCCAGCAGCTTCAGGGGCTACGAGCAGTACTTC.

This clone is a singleton in its sample. The chain links TRBV18 to TRBJ1-5; 8 bases line up with TRBD1. CDR1 is KGHSH, CDR2 LQKENI, per germline. V lost 6 bases to trimming and J lost 7 bases; unmatched junction nucleotides: 8. CDR3 length: 14 residues. Here the CDR3 DNA reads TGTGCCAGCTCTCAACAGGGGGGAGAACAGCCCCAGCATTTT. This codes for CASSQQGGEQPQHF.

In this sample, this clone turned up a few times. The CDR3 loop reads CASSPTRGGGLANTIYF. CDR3 coding DNA: TGTGCCAGCAGCCCAACCCGCGGGGGGGGCTTAGCAAACACCATATATTTT. The chain carries TRBV11-2 and TRBJ1-3, with D perhaps TRBD1 (6 bases). There are 17 residues in the CDR3. CDR1 and CDR2 (germline): SGHAT, FQNNGV. Trimming shortened V by 5 bases and J by 6 bases, and 23 bases separated the two germline ends.

The V and J genes are TRBV27 and TRBJ1-2; D possibly corresponds to TRBD1 (6 bases). The germline V gene has CDR1 MNHEY and CDR2 SMNVEV (reference sequence). V was shortened by 6 bases and J by 4 bases, with 18 bases between the two germline ends. The CDR3 extends over 15 amino acids. CDR3 sequence reads: CASSPRGAPSYGYTF. Here the CDR3 DNA reads TGTGCCAGCAGCCCCCGGGGGGCGCCGAGCTATGGCTACACCTTC.

The CDR3, as DNA: TGTGCCAGCAGTGAGCCGGGTAAAGATACGCAGTATTTT. Protein sequence: CASSEPGKDTQYF. This chain joins TRBV2 and TRBJ2-3; D gene ambiguous. CDR3 length: 13 amino acids. V was pared by 3 bases and J by 5 bases, with 9 bases between. The germline gives CDR1 SNHLY, CDR2 FYNNEI.

The genes are TRBV28 and TRBJ1-1; maybe TRBD1 (5 bases). Germline V gene lookup returns CDR1 MDHEN and CDR2 SYDVKM. The V gene lost 6 bases and the J gene lost 3 bases, with 11 bases spanning the gap. The CDR3 is 13 amino acids. The chain's CDR3 is CASRSGMDTEAFF. CDR3 sequence (DNA): TGTGCCAGCAGATCAGGGATGGACACTGAAGCTTTCTTT. The full variable domain, rest sourced from reference TRBV28 and TRBJ1-1, is DVKVTQSSRYLVKRTGEKVFLECVQDMDHENMFWYRQDPGLGLRLIYFSYDVKMKEKGDIPEGYSVSREKKERFSLILESASTNQTSMYLCASRSGMDTEAFFGQGTRLTVV.